This paragraph covers one TCR beta chain sequence. What it binds is unknown. Germline CDR1 DFQATT, CDR2 SNEGSKA (reference sequence). The CDR3 is 14 amino acids. V was cut by 4 bases and J by 9 bases, with 16 bases left in between. This sample was taken from a study of blood T cells in healthy people across ages. On the study more broadly: About one barcoded beta molecule per two T cells came from capture by template switching. Study results and limitations: Aged donors had fewer naive CD4+ cells and lower diversity than long-lived donors.

Using a J-beta primer mix together with a sample-barcoded 5' primer, a second PCR was run for about 7 to 12 cycles. Each cDNA molecule received a tag from a template-switch adaptor that had 12 random nucleotides. CDR3-containing paired-end reads numbering at least 2.5 million came from each sample. TCRdb analysed the 5' RACE reads with MiXCR anew, one entry per CDR3 protein. The table records about 1 million distinct CDR3 sequences, 40% to 45% of them present only once. The specimen sequenced was blood. This clonotype was obtained from a woman aged 55-70 years in good health. V is TRBV20-1 and J is TRBJ1-6, with D possibly TRBD1 on 5 matching bases. The CDR3, as DNA: TGCAGTGCTATAACCGGGGACGGATCTTCACCCCTCCACTTT. This translates into CSAITGDGSSPLHF.